This entry concerns a single T cell receptor (beta chain). One entry per CDR3 protein, without DNA, is what TCRdb gives after re-calling the 5' RACE reads. This sample contains roughly 200,000 distinct CDR3 sequences. The data stem from a study of monozygotic twins with inflammatory bowel disease. The sequenced sample consisted of blood. The TCR originated in a human donor with ulcerative colitis or Crohn's disease, or a healthy co-twin of an affected twin (not recorded which).

The CDR3: CASSPVGGGSYGYTF. The chain recombines TRBV7-9 with TRBJ1-2; as DNA is missing, the TRBD1 call by TCRdb cannot be tested. The CDR3 covers 15 residues. Germline V gene data show CDR1 as SEHNR and CDR2 as FQNEAQ (reference sequence).